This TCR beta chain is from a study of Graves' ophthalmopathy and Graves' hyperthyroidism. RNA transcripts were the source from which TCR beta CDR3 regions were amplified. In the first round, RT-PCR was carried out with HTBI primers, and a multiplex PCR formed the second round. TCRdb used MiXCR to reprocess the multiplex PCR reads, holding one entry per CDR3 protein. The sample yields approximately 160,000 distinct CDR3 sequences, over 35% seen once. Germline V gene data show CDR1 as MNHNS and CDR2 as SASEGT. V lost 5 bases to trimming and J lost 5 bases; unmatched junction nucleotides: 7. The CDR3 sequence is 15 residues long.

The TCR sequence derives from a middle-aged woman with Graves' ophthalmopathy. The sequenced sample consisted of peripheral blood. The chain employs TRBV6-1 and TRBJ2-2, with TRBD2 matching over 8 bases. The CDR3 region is CASSRPGLVTGELFF. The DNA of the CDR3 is TGTGCCAGCAGTCGTCCGGGACTAGTTACCGGGGAGCTGTTTTTT.